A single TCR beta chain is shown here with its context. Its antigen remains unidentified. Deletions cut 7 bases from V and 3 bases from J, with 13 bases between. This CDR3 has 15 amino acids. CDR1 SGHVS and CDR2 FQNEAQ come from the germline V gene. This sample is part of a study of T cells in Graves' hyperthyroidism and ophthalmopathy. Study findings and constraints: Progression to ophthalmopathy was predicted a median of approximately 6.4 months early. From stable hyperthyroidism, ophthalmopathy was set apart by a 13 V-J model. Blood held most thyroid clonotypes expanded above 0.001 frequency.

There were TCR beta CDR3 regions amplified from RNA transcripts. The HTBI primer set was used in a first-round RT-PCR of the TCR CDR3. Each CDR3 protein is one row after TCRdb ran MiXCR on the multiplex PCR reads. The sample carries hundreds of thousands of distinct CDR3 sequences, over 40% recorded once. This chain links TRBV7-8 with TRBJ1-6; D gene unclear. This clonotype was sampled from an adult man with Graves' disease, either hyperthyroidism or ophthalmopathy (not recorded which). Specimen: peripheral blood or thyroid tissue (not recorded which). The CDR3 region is CASNSGLIYNSPLHF. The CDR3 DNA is TGTGCCAGCAACTCAGGACTGATCTATAATTCACCCCTCCACTTT.